The rows below give T cell receptor beta chains drawn from one sample of a study of tumor-infiltrating lymphocytes in primary liver carcinoma. MiXCR, applied by TCRdb to the multiplex PCR reads, yields one record per CDR3 protein. Among roughly 180,000 distinct CDR3 sequences listed, 50% to 75% were seen once. Material: peripheral blood. Every receptor here comes from a man aged 40-50 years with primary liver carcinoma and hepatitis B virus infection. Each CDR3 is given with its conserved first and last residue. A D gene is named only where the DNA matches it firmly. Part of the rows lack a size; the others show once, few, many or a class for expanded clones.

TRBV5-5	TRBJ2-7	few	.	TGTGCCAGCAGCCCCGGTAGCGGCCGCTCCTACGAGCAGTACTTC	CASSPGSGRSYEQYF
TRBV4-1	TRBJ2-5	many	TRBD2	TGCGCCAGCAGCCAAGAGTTCCTCCGAGTGGGGGGGGGAGAGACCCAGTACTTC	CASSQEFLRVGGGETQYF
TRBV2	TRBJ1-2	.	.	TGTGCCAGCAAGGGCACCGGGACAAGTCGCTACACCTTC	CASKGTGTSRYTF
TRBV11-2	TRBJ2-2	once	.	TGTGCCAGCAGCCTAATGAGGGACCGGGGGGAGCTGTTTTTT	CASSLMRDRGELFF
TRBV12-3/TRBV12-4	TRBJ2-7	.	TRBD2	TGTGCCAGCACACTCGGACTAGCCAACTACGAGCAGTACTTC	CASTLGLANYEQYF
TRBV6-6	TRBJ2-3	many	TRBD1	TGTGCCAGCAGTTACTCGGGGACAGGGGGAACAGATACGCAGTATTTT	CASSYSGTGGTDTQYF
TRBV10-3	TRBJ2-2	few	.	TGTGCCATCAGTGACCCCGTGAGGTATTCGAACACCGGGGAGCTGTTTTTT	CAISDPVRYSNTGELFF
TRBV6-1	TRBJ2-1	few	.	TGTGTCAGCAGGGACCCTTGGATCGATGAGCAGTTCTTC	CVSRDPWIDEQFF
TRBV30	TRBJ1-6	.	.	TGTGCCTGGAGCCCCTCAGAGGCATCACTCCTCCACTTT	CAWSPSEASLLHF
TRBV7-9	TRBJ1-3	.	.	TGTGCCAGCAGCTTAAACGCAGGAGGAGACACCATATATTTT	CASSLNAGGDTIYF
TRBV5-1	TRBJ2-3	.	TRBD2	TGCGCCAGCAGCTTGGCTGGTAGCGGGAGGGCCGGCGCAGATACGCAGTATTTT	CASSLAGSGRAGADTQYF
TRBV4-1	TRBJ1-5	.	TRBD1	TGCGCCAGCAGCGGCACAGGGGTCCAGCCCCAGCGTTTT	CASSGTGVQPQRF
TRBV6-5	TRBJ2-1	few	TRBD1	TGTGCCAGCAGTACCCTCCGGGACAGGGTTAACAATGAGCAGTTCTTC	CASSTLRDRVNNEQFF
TRBV6-6	TRBJ1-5	few	.	TGTGCCAGCAGTTACCGGACCCTACAGGGAACTGTGAACAATCAGCCCCAGCATTTT	CASSYRTLQGTVNNQPQHF
TRBV30	TRBJ2-4	.	.	TGTGCCTTGAGTGTACCCCAGGGTGGATGGGGGTACTTC	CALSVPQGGWGYF
TRBV11-2	TRBJ2-3	many	TRBD2	TGTGCCAGCAGCCTGGGACTAGCGGGAGCAGATACGCAGTATTTT	CASSLGLAGADTQYF
TRBV11-2	TRBJ2-5	.	.	TGTGCCAACGCCATACAGCACCAAGAGACCCAGTACTTC	CANAIQHQETQYF
TRBV7-6	TRBJ1-1	.	TRBD1	TGTGCCAGCAGCTTTACAGGGGACACTGAAGCTTTCTTT	CASSFTGDTEAFF
TRBV11-1	TRBJ2-3	many	.	TGTGCCAGCAGCTTGTCTGGATGGACAGATACGCAGTATTTT	CASSLSGWTDTQYF
TRBV11-2	TRBJ2-2	.	TRBD2	TGTGCCAGCAACTTAGGGAGGGAGTACATCGGGGAGCTGTTTTTT	CASNLGREYIGELFF
TRBV12-3/TRBV12-4	TRBJ2-1	many	.	TGTGCCAGCAGCCCGGACAGCAATGAGCAGTTCTTC	CASSPDSNEQFF
TRBV10-3	TRBJ2-1	.	TRBD2	TGTGCCATCAGTGCCAGGGGTCTAGCGGGAGGTAATGAGCAGTTCTTC	CAISARGLAGGNEQFF
TRBV20-1	TRBJ1-4	.	.	TGCAGTGCCCTGGGGGCCCCTGCAACTAATGAAAAACTGTTTTTT	CSALGAPATNEKLFF
TRBV6-1	TRBJ2-7	few	.	TGTGCCAGCAGAATACCGTACATGGGGGGAAGCTACGAGCAGTACTTC	CASRIPYMGGSYEQYF
TRBV6-1	TRBJ1-5	.	.	TGTGCCAGCAGTGAAGCGGTCAGGGATCAGCCCCAGCATTTT	CASSEAVRDQPQHF
TRBV30	TRBJ1-2	.	TRBD1	TGTGCCTGGAGCCTTGACAGGGGGGGCTATGGTTACACCTTC	CAWSLDRGGYGYTF
TRBV11-2	TRBJ1-1	many	.	TGTGCCAGCAGCCATGAGGAGGGTGAAGCTTTCTTT	CASSHEEGEAFF
TRBV11-2	TRBJ1-6	.	TRBD1	TGTGCCAGCATCTCGGGACAGGGGCAATCACCCCTCCACTTT	CASISGQGQSPLHF